One and the same sample provided the 22 T cell receptor beta chains below, sequenced in a study of graft-versus-host responses after intestinal transplantation. Libraries were prepared by immunoSEQ multiplex PCR; TCRdb keeps only in-frame clonotypes and omits some of them. The sample includes 130,000 or so clones, over 90% of them seen just once. Their antigen targets remain unknown. The input for sequencing was unstimulated CD4+ T cells sorted from spleen or lymph node cells, taken before intestinal transplant. The receptors come from a human donor who received an intestinal transplant.

This clone came up once. This sequence joins TRBV7-3 and TRBJ2-1; D remains ambiguous. Germline V gene data show CDR1 as SGHTA and CDR2 as FQGTGA. V shed 2 bases and J shed 7 bases, with 6 bases lying between them. This CDR3 contains 12 residues. CDR3 in amino acids: CASSLVANEQFF. Here the CDR3 DNA reads TGTGCCAGCAGCTTAGTGGCGAATGAGCAGTTCTTC.

This sequence joins TRBV6-5 and TRBJ1-1; tentatively, D is TRBD1 (6 bases). Trimming stripped 1 base from V and 4 bases from J, with 16 bases between. The CDR3 has 16 amino acids. CDR1 and CDR2 from the germline V gene are MNHEY and SVGAGI. CDR3 region: CASSYYLAGDGTEAFF. CDR3 in DNA: TGTGCCAGCAGTTACTACCTCGCAGGGGACGGCACTGAAGCTTTCTTT.

The rearrangement uses TRBV10-3 and TRBJ1-5; D is unresolved. The germline CDR1 and CDR2 sequences are ENHRY and SYGVKD. Deletions cut 4 bases from V and 7 bases from J, with 14 bases between. The CDR3 totals 14 residues. The CDR3 DNA reads as TGTGCCATCAGTGCGACCCGGATGGAACAGCCCCAGCATTTT. It specifies CAISATRMEQPQHF.

This chain links TRBV5-6 with TRBJ1-4; D gene uncertain. Trimming removed 1 base at V and 5 bases at J, with 9 bases between. CDR1 SGHDT and CDR2 YYEEEE come from the germline V gene. The CDR3 contains 14 residues. The CDR3 DNA is TGTGCCAGCAGCTTGTATGGAGCAAATGAAAAACTGTTTTTT. This sequence encodes CASSLYGANEKLFF.

J is TRBJ1-3 and V is TRBV4-1; D is unresolved. CDR3 size: 15 residues. Trimming shortened V by 1 base and J by 2 bases, and 9 bases separated the two germline ends. Germline CDR1 MGHRA, CDR2 YSYEKL. CDR3 protein: CASSQVLGTGNTIYF. The DNA of the CDR3 is TGCGCCAGCAGCCAAGTATTAGGGACTGGAAACACCATATATTTT.

The rearrangement uses TRBV11-3 and TRBJ2-3, with TRBD2 matching 11 bases. Trimming at V came to 5 bases and at J to 3 bases, leaving 16 bases not matched to a gene. Germline CDR1 is SGHNT and CDR2 is YENEEA. CDR3 size: 19 residues. Written as DNA, the CDR3 is TGTGCCAGCAGCCCCGGACAGGGAACTAGCGGGAGATGGACAGATACGCAGTATTTT. Translated: CASSPGQGTSGRWTDTQYF.

The count of this clone is one. The J gene is TRBJ2-1, the V gene TRBV18; D call uncertain. The CDR3 is 13 residues long. Looked up from germline, CDR1 is KGHSH and CDR2 is LQKENI. Trimming stripped 5 bases from V and 0 bases from J, with 5 bases between. The CDR3 is CASSGSSYNEQFF. CDR3 in DNA: TGTGCCAGCTCAGGTAGCTCCTACAATGAGCAGTTCTTC.

This clone appeared a few times. This chain connects TRBV5-6 to TRBJ1-4; 8 bases map to TRBD1. The V gene's germline CDR1 is SGHDT and CDR2 YYEEEE. CDR3 size: 14 residues. The trim removed 2 bases at V and 8 bases at J, leaving 5 bases unmatched. The CDR3: CASSFGQGWEKLFF. The CDR3 bases are TGTGCCAGCAGCTTTGGACAGGGTTGGGAAAAACTGTTTTTT.

This clone appeared a few times. The chain employs TRBV6-5 and TRBJ2-7; TRBD2 aligns across 13 bases. CDR3 length: 14 amino acids. The J segment lost 4 bases and the V segment lost 8 bases, leaving 5 bases of the junction unmatched. Germline values: CDR1 MNHEY, CDR2 SVGAGI. The CDR3 sequence: CASWTSGRLYEQYF. In DNA form, the CDR3 reads TGTGCCAGCTGGACTAGCGGGAGACTTTACGAGCAGTACTTC.

The chain is built from TRBV2 and TRBJ2-1; 7 nucleotides agree with TRBD2. The germline CDR1 and CDR2 sequences are SNHLY and FYNNEI. The CDR3 has 11 residues. The junction had 4 bases not matched to a gene; V was cut back by 3 bases and J by 14 bases. The CDR3 DNA sequence: TGTGCCAGCAGTGAGGGTGGGAGGGAGTTCTTC. It yields the protein CASSEGGREFF. Filled out from reference TRBV2 and TRBJ2-1, the complete variable domain reads EPEVTQTPSHQVTQMGQEVILRCVPISNHLYFYWYRQILGQKVEFLVSFYNNEISEKSEIFDDQFSVERPDGSNFTLKIRSTKLEDSAMYFCASSEGGREFFGPGTRLTVL.

The chain combines TRBV5-4 with TRBJ2-2, with D unresolved. CDR3 length equals 13 residues. V was shortened by 3 bases and J by 8 bases, with 11 bases between the two germline ends. Germline CDR1 SGHNT, CDR2 YYREEE (reference sequence). CDR3 loop: CASSSVALGELFF. The CDR3 nucleotides are TGTGCCAGCAGCTCCGTGGCTTTAGGGGAGCTGTTTTTT.

The chain recombines TRBV7-2 with TRBJ1-1; 8 nucleotides agree with TRBD1. Trimming cost V 5 bases and J 1 base; bases outside gene matches: 3. The CDR3 runs 14 residues. Looked up from germline, CDR1 is SGHTA and CDR2 is FQGNSA. In DNA form, the CDR3 reads TGTGCCAGCAGCCGCGGGACAGGGAACACTGAAGCTTTCTTT. It specifies CASSRGTGNTEAFF.

V gene TRBV15 combines with J gene TRBJ1-1; D remains unclear. Trimming took off 4 bases at V and 1 base at J, with 13 bases between the two ends. Germline V gene sequence: CDR1 LNHNV, CDR2 YYDKDF (reference sequence). The CDR3 has 15 residues. For the CDR3, the DNA is TGTGCCACCAGCATATCAGGTTCTCCGAACACTGAAGCTTTCTTT. This translates into CATSISGSPNTEAFF.

This chain connects TRBV28 to TRBJ1-5, with D hard to call. The V gene lost 8 bases and the J gene lost 0 bases, with 17 bases spanning the gap. The V gene's germline CDR1 is MDHEN and CDR2 SYDVKM. The CDR3 consists of 16 residues. The CDR3 bases are TGTGCCAGCCATCCCCGCGGTCCTCCTAGCAATCAGCCCCAGCATTTT. It specifies CASHPRGPPSNQPQHF.

This rearrangement joins TRBV5-1 to TRBJ2-7, with D maybe TRBD2 (5 bases). The V gene's germline CDR1 is SGHRS and CDR2 YFSETQ. V lost 4 bases and J lost 0, with 11 bases in between. The CDR3 consists of 14 residues. The DNA for the CDR3 is TGCGCCAGCAGCCCTAGCTTTGGCTCCTACGAGCAGTACTTC. It specifies CASSPSFGSYEQYF.

This rearrangement joins TRBV18 to TRBJ1-6, with D tentatively TRBD1 (5 bases). This CDR3 spans 14 amino acids. Trimming took 3 bases from V and 9 from J, leaving 12 bases between them. Germline V gene data show CDR1 as KGHSH and CDR2 as LQKENI. The DNA of the CDR3 is TGTGCCAGCTCACCGGGACTATCAGGTTCACCCCTCCACTTT. Its translation: CASSPGLSGSPLHF.

CDR3 DNA sequence: TGTGCCAGCAGCTTAAGCAACGGGAGGCACGAGCAGTACTTC. Amino acids: CASSLSNGRHEQYF. The chain employs TRBV7-2 and TRBJ2-7; 7 bases are shared with TRBD2. The J segment lost 5 bases and the V segment lost 2 bases, leaving 6 bases of the junction unmatched. The CDR3 is made up of 14 amino acids. Germline V gene data show CDR1 as SGHTA and CDR2 as FQGNSA.

The V and J genes are TRBV5-1 and TRBJ2-3, with D maybe TRBD1 (5 bases). V was trimmed by 4 bases and J by 4 bases, leaving 19 bases between them. The CDR3 length is 16 residues. The V gene's germline CDR1 is SGHRS and CDR2 YFSETQ. The CDR3 region has the DNA TGCGCCAGCAGCAGACAGCCCCCGTCCGAGGCAGATACGCAGTATTTT. Translating it yields CASSRQPPSEADTQYF.

V is TRBV5-1 and J is TRBJ2-3; D gene ambiguous. The CDR3 is made up of 13 amino acids. Per the germline V gene, CDR1 is SGHRS and CDR2 is YFSETQ. V was clipped by 0 bases and J by 0 bases, with 2 bases between them. CDR3 in DNA: TGCGCCAGCAGCTTGGTTAGCACAGATACGCAGTATTTT. Its protein product is CASSLVSTDTQYF.

This rearrangement joins TRBV5-1 to TRBJ2-1, with 9 bases aligning to TRBD2. The V segment lost 4 bases and the J segment 4 bases; nucleotides outside the gene matches: 9. This CDR3 has 16 amino acids. CDR1 SGHRS and CDR2 YFSETQ come from the germline V gene. The CDR3 DNA sequence: TGCGCCAGCAGCGGCCCGGGACTAGCTCAATACAATGAGCAGTTCTTC. It translates to CASSGPGLAQYNEQFF. Complete variable domain (other parts from reference TRBV5-1 and TRBJ2-1): KAGVTQTPRYLIKTRGQQVTLSCSPISGHRSVSWYQQTPGQGLQFLFEYFSETQRNKGNFPGRFSGRQFSNSRSEMNVSTLELGDSALYLCASSGPGLAQYNEQFFGPGTRLTVL.

This clone showed up just once. The chain is built from TRBV4-1 and TRBJ2-4, with D possibly being TRBD1 or TRBD2 (6 bases each). The CDR3 runs to 15 residues. Germline V gives CDR1 MGHRA, CDR2 YSYEKL. V lost 0 bases and J 7 bases, leaving 13 bases between the germline ends. The CDR3 coding sequence is TGCGCCAGCAGCCAAGAGGAGGGGGAGGTGAACATTCAGTACTTC. The encoded protein is CASSQEEGEVNIQYF.

The chain couples TRBV18 to TRBJ2-5, with D possibly being TRBD2 (6 bases). The germline CDR1 and CDR2 sequences are KGHSH and LQKENI. V dropped 2 bases and J dropped 7 bases, with 17 bases sitting between them. This CDR3 comprises 15 residues. Here the CDR3 DNA reads TGTGCCAGCTCACCAAGTATAGGGGAGGTCGTGACCCAGTACTTC. Translating gives CASSPSIGEVVTQYF.